The 4 T cell receptor beta chains below all came from one sample that was sequenced in a study of T cells after yellow fever vaccination. TCRdb used MiXCR to reprocess the 5' RACE reads, holding one entry per CDR3 protein. The sample lists approximately 300,000 distinct CDR3 sequences; 6.5% to 8.5% were seen once. Sequenced here: PBMCs, sampled around 45 days after the first yellow fever vaccination. The origin of the receptors is a man younger than 35 who received the YFV17D yellow fever vaccine.

This clonotype has more than one count but fewer than ten. This sequence joins TRBV24-1 and TRBJ2-1, with TRBD2 matching 12 bases. V lost 4 bases and J lost 5; bases outside the gene matches: 8. CDR1 is KGHDR and CDR2 is SFDVKD in the germline V gene. This CDR3 contains 17 residues. The chain's CDR3 is CATSDSQLAGGHNEQFF. CDR3 nucleotide sequence: TGTGCCACCAGTGACAGCCAACTAGCGGGGGGCCACAATGAGCAGTTCTTC.

This clonotype was picked up many times. As DNA, the CDR3 is TGCGCCAGCAGCCAACTCGGCGCGGGGCGGAGCACAGATACGCAGTATTTT. This sequence encodes CASSQLGAGRSTDTQYF. The V gene is TRBV4-1, the J gene TRBJ2-3; the D gene is possibly TRBD2 (6 bases). The V gene lost 2 bases and the J gene lost 0 bases, with 15 bases spanning the gap. The germline V gene has CDR1 MGHRA and CDR2 YSYEKL. The CDR3 sequence is 17 residues long.

This clonotype has a handful of counts. CDR3 DNA sequence: TGTGCCAGCACCGACAGGGGAGGTAACACTGAAGCTTTCTTT. Its protein product is CASTDRGGNTEAFF. V and J are TRBV7-9 and TRBJ1-1; 8 positions match TRBD1. The V and J ends lost 7 bases and 2 bases, in that order; junction bases with no gene match: 6. Germline V gives CDR1 SEHNR, CDR2 FQNEAQ (reference sequence). The CDR3 runs to 14 residues.

This clonotype was observed a handful of times. The chain couples TRBV7-9 to TRBJ2-1; unclear D gene. CDR1 and CDR2 from the germline V gene are SEHNR and FQNEAQ (reference sequence). V was trimmed by 4 bases and J by 2 bases, leaving 6 bases between them. This CDR3 has 13 amino acids. In DNA form, the CDR3 reads TGTGCCAGCAGCTCAAGAGCCTACAATGAGCAGTTCTTC. This encodes CASSSRAYNEQFF.